The clone carrying this TCR beta chain was recorded only once. Its antigen is still unknown. This specimen belongs to a study of cytomegalovirus exposure and HLA in healthy donors. General study findings and limits: Among the CMV-associated chains, a few were confirmed in vitro as specific for CMV antigens. The dataset shows that most TCR sequences were rare, while some public TCRs occurred in many donors. In the roughly 130 validation repertoires, a later analysis found that first-cohort TCR clusters tended to co-occur.

The method was immunoSEQ multiplex PCR; TCRdb's version includes in-frame clones alone and lacks a portion of them. This table holds about 98,000 clones, more than 75% found once. Among the roughly 120 subjects of the validation cohort, separate from the approximately 700-subject first cohort, were the donors. The sample consisted of PBMCs. The sequence came from a man between 18 and 29 years old in good health and CMV-seropositive.

The CDR3 spells CASSLSLEKDTGELFF. The CDR3 nucleotides read TGTGCCAGCAGTTTATCACTAGAGAAGGATACCGGGGAGCTGTTTTTT. The chain joins TRBV27 to TRBJ2-2, with D maybe TRBD2 (5 bases). This CDR3 is built from 16 residues. V lost 0 bases and J 5 bases, leaving 13 bases between the germline ends. CDR1 is MNHEY and CDR2 is SMNVEV in the germline V gene (reference sequence).